The 20 T cell receptor beta chains given below trace back to one sample, sequenced in a study of beta chain features in type 1 diabetes. What was sequenced were expressed TCRB transcripts, since all of the isolated RNA had been reverse transcribed. Libraries were prepared by immunoSEQ multiplex PCR; TCRdb keeps only in-frame clonotypes and omits some of them. The sample records 900,000 or so clones, under 20% being singletons. Sequenced sample: naive CD4+ T cells from blood. The receptors originated from a woman aged 18 to 35 in good health.

This clone appeared a few times. The CDR3 loop reads CASSFQGSSTDTQYF. Written as DNA, the CDR3 is TGTGCCAGCAGTTTTCAGGGCTCCAGCACAGATACGCAGTATTTT. V gene TRBV6-5 combines with J gene TRBJ2-3; TRBD1 is a possible D gene (5 bases). Looked up from germline, CDR1 is MNHEY and CDR2 is SVGAGI. The CDR3 runs 15 residues. V gave up 4 bases and J gave up 0 bases, with 11 bases separating them.

This clone was observed a few times. CDR3 DNA sequence: TGTGCCAGCAGCTCCGACATCTCCGGGGAGCTGTTTTTT. Its protein product is CASSSDISGELFF. This chain links TRBV7-3 with TRBJ2-2; D remains ambiguous. V was shortened by 4 bases and J by 6 bases, with 9 bases between the two germline ends. Germline values: CDR1 SGHTA, CDR2 FQGTGA. This CDR3 has 13 amino acids.

The V gene is TRBV28, the J gene TRBJ2-3; D is ambiguous. The CDR3 length is 14 residues. The ends were cut back, 3 bases at V and 10 bases at J, with 17 bases in the middle. Germline V gives CDR1 MDHEN, CDR2 SYDVKM. CDR3 in amino acids: CASSFRGFGRAQYF. The CDR3 region has the DNA TGTGCCAGCAGTTTCCGTGGGTTTGGTAGGGCGCAGTATTTT.

This clone was recorded a few times. This chain connects TRBV7-9 to TRBJ2-5; the match to TRBD2 covers 8 bases. Germline assignment: CDR1 SEHNR and CDR2 FQNEAQ (reference sequence). The CDR3 length is 15 residues. V trimming: 1 base; J trimming: 2 bases; junction bases outside the gene matches: 3. CDR3 region: CASSLEAGVQETQYF. CDR3 in DNA: TGTGCCAGCAGCTTAGAAGCGGGAGTGCAAGAGACCCAGTACTTC.

In this sample, this clone turned up a few times. The genes are TRBV6-5 and TRBJ2-1, with a tentative D call TRBD1 (5 bases). The germline V gene has CDR1 MNHEY and CDR2 SVGAGI. This CDR3 contains 15 residues. V lost 2 bases and J lost 7, with 15 bases in between. CDR3 in DNA: TGTGCCAGCAGTTACAGGGGTCCGCCTACAAATGAGCAGTTCTTC. Its protein is CASSYRGPPTNEQFF.

The rearrangement uses TRBV27 and TRBJ2-2; possible D gene TRBD1, 6 bases. This CDR3 comprises 21 residues. The germline V gene has CDR1 MNHEY and CDR2 SMNVEV (reference sequence). Trimming removed 3 bases at V and 2 bases at J, with 28 bases between. The CDR3 nucleotides read TGTGCCAGCAGTTTTGGGACAATTATCTTATTGGTCCGACAAAACACCGGGGAGCTGTTTTTT. Its protein product is CASSFGTIILLVRQNTGELFF.

This CDR3 reads CASSSLGQGGDTQYF. In DNA form, the CDR3 reads TGTGCCAGCAGCTCCTTAGGACAGGGTGGAGATACGCAGTATTTT. V is TRBV7-2 and J is TRBJ2-3; 8 bases are shared with TRBD1. This CDR3 has 15 residues. J lost 5 bases, V lost 4 bases, and 8 bases had no gene match. Looked up from germline, CDR1 is SGHTA and CDR2 is FQGNSA.

This clone was seen a few times. The V gene is TRBV7-2, the J gene TRBJ1-1; D is perhaps TRBD1 (5 bases). The V end lost 2 bases, the J end lost 4 bases, and 17 bases lay between the germline ends. CDR3 size: 16 residues. Germline loops: CDR1 SGHTA, CDR2 FQGNSA. The CDR3 region is CASSLLGKGTFTEAFF. The CDR3 DNA reads TGTGCCAGCAGCTTATTGGGCAAAGGGACCTTCACTGAAGCTTTCTTT.

This clone appeared many times. This CDR3 is also generated by other DNA sequences in the sample. The chain has TRBV10-3 and TRBJ2-2; the D is unclear. Germline lookup yields CDR1 ENHRY and CDR2 SYGVKD. Trimming took 2 bases from V and 8 from J, leaving 9 bases between them. CDR3 length: 13 amino acids. The CDR3 sequence: CAISEHSTGELFF. CDR3 in DNA: TGTGCCATCAGTGAGCACTCAACTGGGGAGCTGTTTTTT.

This clone came up a few times. The chain joins TRBV11-2 to TRBJ2-1, with 7 bases lining up with TRBD2. The CDR3 runs 15 residues. With V trimmed by 4 bases and J by 5 bases, 8 bases remained unmatched. The germline CDR1 and CDR2 sequences are SGHAT and FQNNGV. The CDR3 reads CASSWGGSRNNEQFF. The CDR3 bases are TGTGCCAGCAGCTGGGGCGGGAGTCGAAACAATGAGCAGTTCTTC. Looking up the rest from reference TRBV11-2 and TRBJ2-1 gives the full variable domain: EAGVAQSPRYKIIEKRQSVAFWCNPISGHATLYWYQQILGQGPKLLIQFQNNGVVDDSQLPKDRFSAERLKGVDSTLKIQPAKLEDSAVYLCASSWGGSRNNEQFFGPGTRLTVL.

The V and J genes are TRBV4-2 and TRBJ1-1; D unclear. Between the trimmed V and J ends, which lost 0 bases and 2 bases, there was a span of 10 bases. CDR3 size: 15 residues. The germline CDR1 and CDR2 sequences are LGHNA and YNFKEQ. CDR3 in DNA: TGTGCCAGCAGCCAAGACTCCAGCGATAACACTGAAGCTTTCTTT. Translated, it gives CASSQDSSDNTEAFF.

Regarding this clone: One end of the junction fails to match germline, which may point to a read error. V usage is TRBV9 and J usage is TRBJ2-1; D is unclear. Germline assignment: CDR1 SGDLS and CDR2 YYNGEE. The CDR3 covers 17 residues. The CDR3 DNA is TGTGCCAGCAGCAGTCGGGCCTACTTACTTAGGTACAATGAGCAATTCTTC. Encoded protein: CASSSRAYLLRYNEQFF.

In this sample, this clone turned up a few times. The V and J genes are TRBV28 and TRBJ2-6; D gene ambiguous. V was cut by 6 bases and J by 0 bases, with 9 bases left in between. The germline CDR1 and CDR2 sequences are MDHEN and SYDVKM. The CDR3 contains 15 residues. The CDR3 is CASRGWTSGANVLTF. CDR3 in DNA: TGTGCCAGCAGAGGGTGGACCTCTGGGGCCAACGTCCTGACTTTC.

This clone has more than one count but fewer than ten. The chain has TRBV10-3 and TRBJ2-1, with TRBD2 as a possible D gene (6 bases). Deletions cut 6 bases from V and 12 bases from J, with 30 bases between. CDR1 is ENHRY and CDR2 is SYGVKD in the germline V gene. The CDR3 covers 17 residues. The CDR3 spells CAIRSMLSENSGAGQFF. In DNA form, the CDR3 reads TGTGCCATCAGGTCGATGCTCTCTGAGAATAGCGGTGCAGGGCAGTTCTTC.

The V gene is TRBV2, the J gene TRBJ1-5; TRBD1 might be the D (6 bases). In germline, CDR1 is SNHLY, CDR2 FYNNEI. Between the trimmed V and J ends, which lost 0 bases and 9 bases, there was a span of 15 bases. The CDR3 is made up of 15 amino acids. CDR3 in DNA: TGTGCCAGCAGTGAAGCGCTTACTACAGGGTTGCCCCAGCATTTT. This translates into CASSEALTTGLPQHF.

This clone showed up just a few times. The V and J genes are TRBV5-1 and TRBJ2-2, with unresolved D. Trimming took 0 bases from V and 4 from J, leaving 13 bases between them. Looked up from germline, CDR1 is SGHRS and CDR2 is YFSETQ. The CDR3 contains 16 residues. The CDR3 here is CASSLGHQVSTGELFF. The CDR3 DNA follows: TGCGCCAGCAGCTTGGGTCATCAGGTATCCACCGGGGAGCTGTTTTTT.

The chain is built from TRBV5-1 and TRBJ2-1, with D possibly called TRBD1 or TRBD2 (6 bases each). V was shortened by 5 bases and J by 2 bases, with 14 bases between the two germline ends. The CDR3 has 15 residues. In germline, CDR1 is SGHRS, CDR2 YFSETQ. CDR3 protein: CASSPGASPYNEQFF. DNA for the CDR3: TGCGCCAGCAGTCCGGGGGCTAGCCCCTACAATGAGCAGTTCTTC.

V and J are TRBV4-2 and TRBJ1-4, with D unresolved. The CDR3 is 16 residues long. Trimming left V 1 base short and J 6 bases short, with 15 bases between. Germline values: CDR1 LGHNA, CDR2 YNFKEQ. CDR3 sequence reads: CASSQAFEGWDEKLFF. CDR3 sequence (DNA): TGTGCCAGCAGCCAAGCTTTTGAGGGTTGGGATGAAAAACTGTTTTTT.

There are a few counts of this clone. V gene TRBV7-2 combines with J gene TRBJ2-7; the match to TRBD2 covers 8 bases. The CDR3 is 15 amino acids. V shed 1 base, J shed 0 bases, and the junction held 2 bases outside the gene matches. Per germline, CDR1 SGHTA and CDR2 FQGNSA. In nucleotides, the CDR3 is TGTGCCAGCAGCTTAGTCCTAGCGGGCTCCTACGAGCAGTACTTC. Protein: CASSLVLAGSYEQYF.

This clone has a handful of counts. The chain recombines TRBV29-1 with TRBJ2-3; TRBD1 agrees at 9 bases. This CDR3 comprises 13 residues. The ends lost 1 base at V and 4 bases at J; junction bases unmatched: 0. Germline CDR1 and CDR2: SQVTM and ANQGSEA. The CDR3 DNA reads as TGCAGCGTTGAAGGGGACAGGGCAGATACGCAGTATTTT. It is translated as CSVEGDRADTQYF.